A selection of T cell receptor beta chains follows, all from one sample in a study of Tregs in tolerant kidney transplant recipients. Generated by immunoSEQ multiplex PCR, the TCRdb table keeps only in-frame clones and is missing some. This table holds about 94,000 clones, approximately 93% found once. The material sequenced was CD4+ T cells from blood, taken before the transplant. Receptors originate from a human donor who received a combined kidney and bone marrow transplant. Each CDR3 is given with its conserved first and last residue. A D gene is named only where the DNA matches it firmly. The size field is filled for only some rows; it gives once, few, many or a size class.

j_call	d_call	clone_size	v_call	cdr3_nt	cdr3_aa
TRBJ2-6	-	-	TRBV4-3	TGCGCCAGCAGCCAAGATCGGAGGGCTGGGGCCAACGTCCTGACTTTC	CASSQDRRAGANVLTF
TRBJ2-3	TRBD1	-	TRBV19	TGTGCCAGTAGTAAGGGACAGGGACACACGTATACGCAGTATTTT	CASSKGQGHTYTQYF
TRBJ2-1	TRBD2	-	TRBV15	TGTGCCACCAGCGGAAACCTGGGACTAGCGGGAGTTCGGTTTGGGTGGAATGAGCAGTTCTTC	CATSGNLGLAGVRFGWNEQFF
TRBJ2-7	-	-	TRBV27	TGTGCCAGCAGTTCAACAGGGAGCTCCTACGAGCAGTACTTC	CASSSTGSSYEQYF
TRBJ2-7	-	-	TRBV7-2	TGTGCCAGCAGCTCCTTAGCGGCCTCCTACGAGCAGTACTTC	CASSSLAASYEQYF
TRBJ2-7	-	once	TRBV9	TGTGCCAGCAGCGTAGTAGGGGGCTACGAGCAGTACTTC	CASSVVGGYEQYF
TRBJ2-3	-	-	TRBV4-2	TGTGCCAGCAGCCAAAAGGACAGGGAGGGAGAGGATACGCAGTATTTT	CASSQKDREGEDTQYF
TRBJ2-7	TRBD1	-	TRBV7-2	TGTGCCAGCAGTCAACGAGAGGACAGGGGGCGATACGAGCAGTACTTC	CASSQREDRGRYEQYF
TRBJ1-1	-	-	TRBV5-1	TGCGCCAGCAGCTTGTGGAGCATGAACACTGAAGCTTTCTTT	CASSLWSMNTEAFF
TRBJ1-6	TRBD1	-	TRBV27	TGTGCCAGCAGCCCCCCCACAGGGGGCGGTTCCCCCCTCCACTTT	CASSPPTGGGSPLHF
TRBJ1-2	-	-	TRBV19	TGTGCCAGTACCCCGACTCCTTCTAACTATGGCTACACCTTC	CASTPTPSNYGYTF
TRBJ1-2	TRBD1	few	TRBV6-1	TGTGCCAGCAGTGAGAGGGACAGGGGTGGCTACACCTTC	CASSERDRGGYTF
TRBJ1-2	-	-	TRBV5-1	TGCGCCAGCAGCTTGCTTCCGACTTTAGCTAACTATGGCTACACCTTC	CASSLLPTLANYGYTF
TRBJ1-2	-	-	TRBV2	TGTGCCAGCAGGTTACAGGGAATCTCGGGCTACACCTTC	CASRLQGISGYTF
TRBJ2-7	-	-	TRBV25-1	TGTGCCAGCAGTGCGTCCGGGTACGAGCAGTACTTC	CASSASGYEQYF
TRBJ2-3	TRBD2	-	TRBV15	TGTGCCACCAGCAGAACTTTAAATCTAGCGGGGGTCACAGATACGCAGTATTTT	CATSRTLNLAGVTDTQYF
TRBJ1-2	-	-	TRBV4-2	TGTGCCAGCAGCCAAGAACTGAGAGACAGGACCTATGGCTACACCTTC	CASSQELRDRTYGYTF
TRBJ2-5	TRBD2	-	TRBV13	TGTGCCAGCAGCCCGAGGGCCCGGCTAGCGGGGACGTGGCAAGAGACCCAGTACTTC	CASSPRARLAGTWQETQYF
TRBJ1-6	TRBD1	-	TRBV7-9	TGTGCCAGCAGCTTAGTGGCAGGGGGAAATTCACCCCTCCACTTT	CASSLVAGGNSPLHF
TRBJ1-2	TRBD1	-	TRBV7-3	TGTGCCAGCAGCTTAATCGAGGGGGCGCGGGTTAGCTACACCTTC	CASSLIEGARVSYTF
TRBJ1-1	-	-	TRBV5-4	TGTGCCAGCAGCCCCCCAGCGAGGATCATGAACACTGAAGCTTTCTTT	CASSPPARIMNTEAFF
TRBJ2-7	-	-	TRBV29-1	TGCAGCGTTGTTACTTTGGGGGGAACCTACGAGCAGTACTTC	CSVVTLGGTYEQYF
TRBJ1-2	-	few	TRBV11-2	TGTGCCAGCAGCTTAGGTCCCAGTTGGGGCTACACCTTC	CASSLGPSWGYTF
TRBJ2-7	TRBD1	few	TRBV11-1	TGTGCCAGCAGCTTAGGCGGGACAGGGGTCTACGAGCAGTACTTC	CASSLGGTGVYEQYF
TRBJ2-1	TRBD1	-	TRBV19	TGTGCCAGTAGTAACCGGGACAGACTGACCAATGAGCAGTTCTTC	CASSNRDRLTNEQFF
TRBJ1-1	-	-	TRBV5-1	TGCGCCAGCAGCGGCGGGGGCCAACGGGGCACTGAAGCTTTCTTT	CASSGGGQRGTEAFF
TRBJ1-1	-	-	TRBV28	TGTGCCAGCAGCCTGGGGGGGGTAGCCCATAACACTGAAGCTTTCTTT	CASSLGGVAHNTEAFF
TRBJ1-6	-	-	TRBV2	TGTGCCAGCAGTCAGGGCCTTAATTCACCCCTCCACTTT	CASSQGLNSPLHF
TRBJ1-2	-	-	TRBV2	TGTGCCAGCAGTCAAGGGGCATTCGAGGGCTACACCTTC	CASSQGAFEGYTF
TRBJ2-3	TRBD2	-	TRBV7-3	TGTGCCAGCAGCTCGGGTAGACTAGCGGGAGCGTCAGATACGCAGTATTTT	CASSSGRLAGASDTQYF
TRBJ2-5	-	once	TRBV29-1	TGCAGCGTTGGTAACTTACAAGAGACCCAGTACTTC	CSVGNLQETQYF
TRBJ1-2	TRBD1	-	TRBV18	TGTGCCAGCTCACAAAGACAGGGAAACGTAGGTGTCAGGTCTGTCGATGGCTACACCTTC	CASSQRQGNVGVRSVDGYTF
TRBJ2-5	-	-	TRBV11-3	TGTGCCAGCAGCGTATCTAGTTACGAGACCCAGTACTTC	CASSVSSYETQYF